Presented here are 31 T cell receptor beta chains from one specimen sequenced in a study of glioma-infiltrating T cells after dendritic cell vaccination. Assay used: immunoSEQ multiplex PCR; TCRdb lists only in-frame clones, some missing. The data show over 55,000 clones, 65% to 90% seen once. Source: blood, taken before dendritic cell vaccination. The receptors stem from a human donor with glioblastoma.

The rearrangement uses TRBV11-2 and TRBJ1-2; TRBD1 is a possible D gene (6 bases). V dropped 3 bases and J dropped 6 bases, with 17 bases sitting between them. Germline CDR1 and CDR2: SGHAT and FQNNGV. CDR3 size: 15 residues. The CDR3 nucleotides are TGTGCCAGCAGCTTGGGCTTGAGGGGGGGCGATGGCTACACCTTC. Protein: CASSLGLRGGDGYTF.

The V and J genes are TRBV29-1 and TRBJ2-1, with TRBD2 as a possible D gene (7 bases). The CDR3 covers 15 residues. With 7 bases removed from V and 6 bases from J, the gap between germline ends came to 22 bases. CDR1 and CDR2 (germline): SQVTM, ANQGSEA. This CDR3 reads CSGEGDPERINEQFF. The CDR3, as DNA: TGCAGCGGGGAGGGGGACCCGGAGAGAATCAATGAGCAGTTCTTC.

This clone was seen a few times. The chain employs TRBV6-1 and TRBJ1-1, with 10 bases fitting TRBD1. The V and J ends lost 2 bases and 4 bases, in that order; junction bases with no gene match: 4. The CDR3 consists of 15 residues. The germline gives CDR1 MNHNS, CDR2 SASEGT. CDR3 residues: CASSEPGQGSTEAFF. In DNA form, the CDR3 reads TGTGCCAGCAGTGAACCGGGACAGGGGTCCACTGAAGCTTTCTTT.

This chain connects TRBV11-2 to TRBJ1-1; the match to TRBD1 covers 8 bases. CDR1 is SGHAT and CDR2 is FQNNGV in the germline V gene. CDR3 size: 15 residues. With V trimmed by 5 bases and J by 4 bases, 9 bases remained unmatched. The CDR3 region has the DNA TGTGCCAGCAGCACCCTCAGGGGGCAGGGCACTGAAGCTTTCTTT. Its protein is CASSTLRGQGTEAFF.

This clone was counted a few times. The chain links TRBV6-6 to TRBJ1-6, with D perhaps matching TRBD1 (6 bases). Trimming removed 5 bases at V and 8 bases at J, with 19 bases between. CDR1 is MNHNY and CDR2 is SVGAGI in the germline V gene (reference sequence). The length of the CDR3 is 16 residues. DNA of the CDR3: TGTGCCAGCAGTACGAACCCAGGCGAGGGGGATTCACCCCTCCACTTT. Translating gives CASSTNPGEGDSPLHF.

The chain carries TRBV6-5 and TRBJ1-1, with D possibly being TRBD1 (5 bases). The germline gives CDR1 MNHEY, CDR2 SVGAGI. Trimming left V 3 bases short and J 10 bases short, with 18 bases between. CDR3 length: 14 amino acids. The CDR3 nucleotides are TGTGCCAGCAGTTATGGGAGGGGCGAAGAGGGAGCTTTCTTT. Translated: CASSYGRGEEGAFF.

V usage is TRBV5-6 and J usage is TRBJ2-5, with D perhaps TRBD1 (6 bases). The CDR3 spans 13 residues. Germline values: CDR1 SGHDT, CDR2 YYEEEE. Trimming shortened V by 4 bases and J by 5 bases, and 12 bases separated the two germline ends. The DNA of the CDR3 is TGTGCCAGCAGCCCGGGACATCGGGAGACCCAGTACTTC. Amino acid sequence: CASSPGHRETQYF. The full variable domain, in which reference TRBV5-6 and TRBJ2-5 provide the parts outside the CDR3, is DAGVTQSPTHLIKTRGQQVTLRCSPKSGHDTVSWYQQALGQGPQFIFQYYEEEERQRGNFPDRFSGHQFPNYSSELNVNALLLGDSALYLCASSPGHRETQYFGPGTRLLVL.

V is TRBV5-1 and J is TRBJ1-2; TRBD1 might be the D (6 bases). The CDR3 has 16 residues. V was shortened by 0 bases and J by 6 bases, with 18 bases between the two germline ends. Germline loops: CDR1 SGHRS, CDR2 YFSETQ. The CDR3 protein is CASSLDALPGENGYTF. DNA for the CDR3: TGCGCCAGCAGCTTGGACGCGCTGCCAGGGGAAAATGGCTACACCTTC.

CDR3 amino acids: CAWLNRGGYGYTF. CDR3 in DNA: TGTGCCTGGCTGAACAGGGGCGGCTATGGCTACACCTTC. This chain connects TRBV30 to TRBJ1-2; 7 bases are a match to TRBD1. Losses at the gene ends were 5 bases for V and 4 bases for J; bases not matched to a gene: 7. The CDR3 consists of 13 residues. Germline V gives CDR1 GTSNPN, CDR2 SVGIG (reference sequence). Full variable domain (missing parts from reference TRBV30 and TRBJ1-2): SQTIHQWPATLVQPVGSPLSLECTVEGTSNPNLYWYRQAAGRGLQLLFYSVGIGQISSEVPQNLSASRPQDRQFILSSKKLLLSDSGFYLCAWLNRGGYGYTFGSGTRLTVV.

The genes are TRBV28 and TRBJ2-5, with 9 bases identical to TRBD1. J gave up 2 bases and V 6 bases, and 1 base lay outside the gene matches. The CDR3 has 13 residues. Germline V gene data show CDR1 as MDHEN and CDR2 as SYDVKM. The CDR3 sequence: CASRTGGQETQYF. Here the CDR3 DNA reads TGTGCCAGCAGGACAGGGGGACAAGAGACCCAGTACTTC.

The sample holds a few counts of this clone. The chain is built from TRBV14 and TRBJ2-3; 12 nucleotides line up with TRBD2. J was trimmed by 8 bases and V by 2 bases; bases with no gene match: 8. The CDR3 has 16 amino acids. Per the germline V gene, CDR1 is SGHDN and CDR2 is FVKESK. CDR3 region: CASSQLGLAGFGTQYF. The CDR3 DNA follows: TGTGCCAGCAGCCAACTCGGACTAGCGGGGTTTGGTACGCAGTATTTT.

J is TRBJ2-7 and V is TRBV19; TRBD2 agrees at 10 bases. Germline CDR1 reads LNHDA; CDR2 reads SQIVND (reference sequence). There are 16 residues in the CDR3. J was trimmed by 3 bases and V by 4 bases; bases with no gene match: 9. The CDR3 here is CASSNEPSGGDYEQYF. CDR3 nucleotides: TGTGCCAGTAGTAATGAGCCTAGCGGGGGCGACTACGAGCAGTACTTC. Full variable domain (missing parts from reference TRBV19 and TRBJ2-7): DGGITQSPKYLFRKEGQNVTLSCEQNLNHDAMYWYRQDPGQGLRLIYYSQIVNDFQKGDIAEGYSVSREKKESFPLTVTSAQKNPTAFYLCASSNEPSGGDYEQYFGPGTRLTVT.

The chain combines TRBV18 with TRBJ1-5, with 7 bases aligning to TRBD1. J gave up 2 bases and V 5 bases, and 12 bases lay outside the gene matches. Germline CDR1 is KGHSH and CDR2 is LQKENI. The CDR3 consists of 17 residues. CDR3 residues: CASSSDREGVGNQPQHF. CDR3 coding DNA: TGTGCCAGCTCATCTGACAGGGAAGGAGTCGGCAATCAGCCCCAGCATTTT.

The chain uses TRBV7-2 and TRBJ2-6; D may be TRBD2 (5 bases). V was pared by 6 bases and J by 0 bases, with 9 bases between. Germline V gene data show CDR1 as SGHTA and CDR2 as FQGNSA. CDR3 length equals 15 residues. The CDR3 nucleotides are TGTGCCAGCAGTAGAGGAGGCTCTGGGGCCAACGTCCTGACTTTC. Its protein product is CASSRGGSGANVLTF.

This CDR3 reads CASSTSTVYNSPLHF. The CDR3 bases are TGTGCCAGTAGTACCTCGACAGTATATAATTCACCCCTCCACTTT. The chain is built from TRBV19 and TRBJ1-6; perhaps TRBD1 as D (5 bases). The V end was cut by 4 bases, the J end by 4 bases, with 11 bases between. The length of the CDR3 is 15 residues. Germline V CDR1 and CDR2: LNHDA, SQIVND (reference sequence).

The V and J genes are TRBV4-2 and TRBJ1-4; D may be TRBD1 (5 bases). Deletions cut 3 bases from V and 4 bases from J, with 12 bases between. In germline, CDR1 is LGHNA, CDR2 YNFKEQ. The CDR3 consists of 15 residues. CDR3: CASSQYDRLNEKLFF. The CDR3 DNA reads TGTGCCAGCAGCCAGTACGACAGACTTAATGAAAAACTGTTTTTT.

This sequence joins TRBV30 and TRBJ1-1; D not certain. Germline-derived CDR1 and CDR2 are GTSNPN and SVGIG (reference sequence). This CDR3 has 15 amino acids. V was shortened by 2 bases and J by 1 base, with 14 bases between the two germline ends. The CDR3 nucleotides are TGTGCCTGGAGTCTGACAATGGGCCCGAACACTGAAGCTTTCTTT. It translates to CAWSLTMGPNTEAFF.

V and J are TRBV6-4 and TRBJ2-7, with D uncertain. Germline CDR1 and CDR2: MRHNA and SNTAGT. This CDR3 region has 13 residues. V lost 0 bases and J 3 bases, leaving 6 bases between the germline ends. CDR3 protein: CASSDSNSYEQYF. The CDR3 coding sequence is TGTGCCAGCAGTGACTCGAACAGCTACGAGCAGTACTTC.

This sequence joins TRBV4-2 and TRBJ1-5, with D hard to call. V was trimmed by 1 base and J by 5 bases, leaving 6 bases between them. Germline values: CDR1 LGHNA, CDR2 YNFKEQ. The length of the CDR3 is 13 residues. CDR3 in DNA: TGTGCCAGCAGCCAAGGGAGTGATCAGCCCCAGCATTTT. The encoded protein is CASSQGSDQPQHF.

The chain carries TRBV4-1 and TRBJ1-3, with unresolved D. Germline V gene sequence: CDR1 MGHRA, CDR2 YSYEKL. The length of the CDR3 is 16 residues. Between the trimmed V and J ends, which lost 2 bases and 4 bases, there was a span of 15 bases. The CDR3 reads CASSQPTRGQGNTIYF. CDR3 DNA sequence: TGCGCCAGCAGCCAACCCACTCGAGGTCAAGGAAACACCATATATTTT.

V is TRBV6-1 and J is TRBJ2-3, with 7 bases that match TRBD2. Germline CDR1 reads MNHNS; CDR2 reads SASEGT. J gave up 1 base and V 6 bases, and 7 bases lay outside the gene matches. CDR3 size: 15 residues. The CDR3 DNA is TGTGCCAGCAGCCTAATGGCGGGGGGCACAGATACGCAGTATTTT. Translated: CASSLMAGGTDTQYF.

The chain couples TRBV7-2 to TRBJ2-7; 7 bases match TRBD1. V shed 5 bases, J shed 2 bases, and the junction held 0 bases outside the gene matches. Germline loops: CDR1 SGHTA, CDR2 FQGNSA. This CDR3 contains 12 residues. DNA of the CDR3: TGTGCCAGCAGCGGGACAGCCTACGAGCAGTACTTC. This translates into CASSGTAYEQYF. The full variable domain, rest sourced from reference TRBV7-2 and TRBJ2-7, is GAGVSQSPSNKVTEKGKDVELRCDPISGHTALYWYRQSLGQGLEFLIYFQGNSAPDKSGLPSDRFSAERTGGSVSTLTIQRTQQEDSAVYLCASSGTAYEQYFGPGTRLTVT.

The rearrangement joins TRBV19 to TRBJ1-3, with D unresolved. The V end lost 0 bases, the J end lost 3 bases, and 3 bases lay between the germline ends. This CDR3 is 13 amino acids long. CDR1 is LNHDA and CDR2 is SQIVND in the germline V gene (reference sequence). The CDR3 DNA is TGTGCCAGTAGTATAGACCTTGGAAACACCATATATTTT. Translated: CASSIDLGNTIYF.

The genes are TRBV2 and TRBJ1-4; 10 bases align to TRBD1. Germline CDR1 SNHLY, CDR2 FYNNEI. The V segment lost 8 bases and the J segment 8 bases; nucleotides outside the gene matches: 5. This CDR3 region has 13 residues. CDR3 in DNA: TGTGCCAGCTACGGGACAGGGGAGGAAAAACTGTTTTTT. This gives the protein CASYGTGEEKLFF.

The rearrangement uses TRBV11-2 and TRBJ2-7; 9 bases line up with TRBD2. The CDR3 consists of 18 residues. Germline V lookup: CDR1 SGHAT, CDR2 FQNNGV. The ends lost 0 bases at V and 0 bases at J; junction bases unmatched: 9. The CDR3 loop is CASSLDAPVAGDSYEQYF. The DNA of the CDR3 is TGTGCCAGCAGCTTAGACGCTCCGGTAGCGGGGGACTCCTACGAGCAGTACTTC.

This sequence joins TRBV9 and TRBJ1-1; D unclear. The ends were cut back, 4 bases at V and 3 bases at J, with 13 bases in the middle. The CDR3 loop spans 14 amino acids. Germline V gene lookup returns CDR1 SGDLS and CDR2 YYNGEE. This CDR3 is CASSPFGRDTEAFF. In DNA form, the CDR3 reads TGTGCCAGCAGCCCCTTCGGGAGGGACACTGAAGCTTTCTTT.

V usage is TRBV5-4 and J usage is TRBJ2-1; possibly TRBD1 for D (7 bases). Trimming pared 4 bases from V and 10 bases from J, leaving 15 bases between. The CDR3 contains 13 residues. Germline-derived CDR1 and CDR2 are SGHNT and YYREEE (reference sequence). The CDR3 reads CASSRVAGGEQFF. The CDR3 bases are TGTGCCAGCAGCCGGGTGGCAGGGGGGGAGCAGTTCTTC.

The chain has TRBV10-3 and TRBJ2-5; TRBD2 might be the D (5 bases). Trimming pared 2 bases from V and 7 bases from J, leaving 14 bases between. Germline V lookup: CDR1 ENHRY, CDR2 SYGVKD. The CDR3 is 14 amino acids. CDR3 DNA sequence: TGTGCCATCAGTGAGGTGGATCGGGAATCGACCCAGTACTTC. Its protein is CAISEVDRESTQYF.

The J gene is TRBJ1-5, the V gene TRBV27; D is possibly TRBD1 (6 bases). CDR1 and CDR2 from the germline V gene are MNHEY and SMNVEV (reference sequence). V shed 6 bases and J shed 1 base, with 10 bases lying between them. The CDR3 loop spans 14 amino acids. The CDR3 region is CASRPQGSNQPQHF. The DNA of the CDR3 is TGTGCCAGCAGGCCGCAGGGGAGCAATCAGCCCCAGCATTTT.

The V call is TRBV5-1, the J call TRBJ2-5; 9 bases are a match to TRBD2. The DNA end is more similar to TRBJ2-7, so the J call may be wrong. From germline, CDR1 is SGHRS and CDR2 YFSETQ. This CDR3 has 16 residues. The CDR3 region has the DNA TGCGCCAGCAGCCCGGGGGGTATAGCGGGAGTCTACGAGCAGTACTTC. It codes for CASSPGGIAGVYEQYF.

The sample holds one count of this clone. The genes are TRBV25-1 and TRBJ2-5; 11 bases match TRBD2. The CDR3 spans 16 residues. Germline V CDR1 and CDR2: MGHDK, SYGVNS. The V and J ends lost 4 bases and 5 bases, in that order; junction bases with no gene match: 9. The DNA of the CDR3 is TGTGCCAGCAGTGGGGATCTAGCGGGGGGTCTTGAGACCCAGTACTTC. Protein: CASSGDLAGGLETQYF.